A single sample gave rise to the 6 T cell receptor beta chains below, sequenced in a study of cytomegalovirus exposure and HLA in healthy donors. PCR amplification relied on 60 Vbeta primers (plus 13 Jbeta primers). Assay used: immunoSEQ multiplex PCR; TCRdb lists only in-frame clones, some missing. The sample shows 150,000 to 200,000 clones, around 85% of them seen only once. The sequencing sample was made of PBMCs. These receptors all stem from a male donor in good health and CMV-seronegative.

The chain combines TRBV27 with TRBJ1-5, with D possibly being TRBD1 (5 bases). V was clipped by 6 bases and J by 1 base, with 13 bases between them. From germline, CDR1 is MNHEY and CDR2 SMNVEV (reference sequence). This CDR3 has 15 amino acids. In DNA, the CDR3 is TGTGCCAGCAGCAAGGGGTACGGGAGCAATCAGCCCCAGCATTTT. Its protein product is CASSKGYGSNQPQHF.

The J gene is TRBJ2-3, the V gene TRBV11-2; weak D call: TRBD1 (5 bases). V lost 5 bases and J lost 4, with 19 bases in between. The CDR3 runs 16 residues. Germline V gives CDR1 SGHAT, CDR2 FQNNGV. In nucleotides, the CDR3 is TGTGCCAGCAGCCGCGTCGGCAGGGTTAGCCCAGATACGCAGTATTTT. Protein sequence: CASSRVGRVSPDTQYF.

The rearrangement joins TRBV7-8 to TRBJ1-1; 9 positions agree with TRBD1. This CDR3 is 15 amino acids long. Germline assignment: CDR1 SGHVS and CDR2 FQNEAQ. V lost 3 bases to trimming and J lost 2 bases; unmatched junction nucleotides: 4. The CDR3 loop reads CASSLGTGFNTEAFF. The CDR3 DNA reads as TGTGCCAGCAGCTTGGGGACAGGGTTTAACACTGAAGCTTTCTTT.

The V gene is TRBV7-6, the J gene TRBJ1-1; perhaps TRBD1 as D (5 bases). Trimming pared 2 bases from V and 2 bases from J, leaving 9 bases between. Germline CDR1 SGHVS, CDR2 FNYEAQ. This CDR3 spans 14 amino acids. This CDR3 reads CASSLYGGNTEAFF. CDR3 DNA sequence: TGTGCCAGCAGCTTATACGGGGGTAACACTGAAGCTTTCTTT.

The chain couples TRBV6-5 to TRBJ1-4, with TRBD1 matching 7 bases. There are 13 residues in the CDR3. V lost 5 bases, J lost 10 bases, and 7 bases stayed unmatched. CDR1 is MNHEY, CDR2 SVGAGI, per germline. Here the CDR3 reads CASSPDREGKLFF. The CDR3 DNA reads TGTGCCAGCAGTCCCGACAGGGAAGGAAAACTGTTTTTT.

The chain carries TRBV11-3 and TRBJ1-5; D is unresolved. The CDR3 totals 15 residues. Germline CDR1 is SGHNT and CDR2 is YENEEA. With 1 base removed from V and 0 bases from J, the gap between germline ends came to 7 bases. The DNA of the CDR3 is TGTGCCAGCAGCTTAGGTGTAGTTAGCAATCAGCCCCAGCATTTT. The encoded protein is CASSLGVVSNQPQHF.